This is a list of T cell receptor beta chains from one sample in a study of CXCR3-negative and CXCR3-positive naive CD8 T cells. Reprocessing the 5' RACE reads, TCRdb reports a single entry for every CDR3 protein and omits DNA. The sample data list 30,000 to 40,000 distinct CDR3 sequences. What was sequenced was memory CD8+ T cells from blood. These receptors were taken from a human donor in good health. Some clones in this sample may be carry-over from other donors' samples. The CDR3 runs from the conserved cysteine through the conserved F or W. The order of the fields is clone size, J gene, V gene, CDR3 protein. Size values are once, few and many counts, or a class for expanded clones, and some rows have none.

clone_size: -; j_call: TRBJ2-7; v_call: TRBV7-9; cdr3_aa: CASSATPAYEQYF
clone_size: -; j_call: TRBJ2-1; v_call: TRBV11-1; cdr3_aa: CASSLAPRGRVSYNEQFF
clone_size: -; j_call: TRBJ2-1; v_call: TRBV20-1; cdr3_aa: CSANLAGASYNEQFF
clone_size: -; j_call: TRBJ2-5; v_call: TRBV20-1; cdr3_aa: CSARTGPMETQYF
clone_size: -; j_call: TRBJ1-3; v_call: TRBV29-1; cdr3_aa: CSVEGDNGNTIYF
clone_size: -; j_call: TRBJ2-5; v_call: TRBV28; cdr3_aa: CASSLEGRETQYF
clone_size: -; j_call: TRBJ1-5; v_call: TRBV6-2/TRBV6-3; cdr3_aa: CASNFAGESRSNQPQHF
clone_size: -; j_call: TRBJ2-7; v_call: TRBV7-6; cdr3_aa: CASSSLLGAEAYEQYF
clone_size: -; j_call: TRBJ2-1; v_call: TRBV7-3; cdr3_aa: CASSLVPGEEQFF
clone_size: -; j_call: TRBJ2-5; v_call: TRBV5-6; cdr3_aa: CASSYLTGEETQYF
clone_size: -; j_call: TRBJ1-1; v_call: TRBV7-2; cdr3_aa: CASSSRDRPFEAFF
clone_size: -; j_call: TRBJ2-3; v_call: TRBV6-2/TRBV6-3; cdr3_aa: CASSYRRDTQYF
clone_size: -; j_call: TRBJ1-1; v_call: TRBV20-1; cdr3_aa: CSARVPGRNTEAFF
clone_size: -; j_call: TRBJ2-2; v_call: TRBV19; cdr3_aa: CASRGTLGQGRNTGELFF
clone_size: -; j_call: TRBJ2-3; v_call: TRBV6-6; cdr3_aa: CASSYSNLAENTDTQYF
clone_size: -; j_call: TRBJ2-5; v_call: TRBV12-3/TRBV12-4; cdr3_aa: CASSQTGPQEETQYF
clone_size: -; j_call: TRBJ1-3; v_call: TRBV21-1; cdr3_aa: CASSKARGIRRCSGNTIYF
clone_size: -; j_call: TRBJ2-2; v_call: TRBV20-1; cdr3_aa: CSAPVAENGELFF
clone_size: -; j_call: TRBJ2-5; v_call: TRBV7-2; cdr3_aa: CASSRGGAGGTGWETQYF
clone_size: -; j_call: TRBJ2-7; v_call: TRBV7-6; cdr3_aa: CASSSGGGQYF
clone_size: -; j_call: TRBJ1-3; v_call: TRBV29-1; cdr3_aa: CSVEYANSGNTIYF
clone_size: -; j_call: TRBJ1-2; v_call: TRBV27; cdr3_aa: CASRGTSWDGYTF
clone_size: -; j_call: TRBJ1-6; v_call: TRBV7-9; cdr3_aa: CASRIHDRENSPLHF
clone_size: -; j_call: TRBJ2-1; v_call: TRBV18; cdr3_aa: CASSRLQGEYNEQFF
clone_size: -; j_call: TRBJ2-3; v_call: TRBV7-8; cdr3_aa: CASSFKDTQYF
clone_size: -; j_call: TRBJ2-1; v_call: TRBV28; cdr3_aa: CASSQTGLAEYNEQFF
clone_size: -; j_call: TRBJ1-4; v_call: TRBV28; cdr3_aa: CASSRPGQGATNEKLFF
clone_size: -; j_call: TRBJ1-2; v_call: TRBV9; cdr3_aa: CASSGGVEGRNYGYTF
clone_size: -; j_call: TRBJ2-2; v_call: TRBV29-1; cdr3_aa: CSVNAGTGDTGELFF
clone_size: -; j_call: TRBJ1-5; v_call: TRBV21-1; cdr3_aa: CASSKPTLLGSNQPQHF
clone_size: -; j_call: TRBJ2-5; v_call: TRBV5-4; cdr3_aa: CASSILAGVGETQYF
clone_size: -; j_call: TRBJ2-2; v_call: TRBV6-6; cdr3_aa: CASSTPPLAGSGELFF
clone_size: -; j_call: TRBJ2-7; v_call: TRBV28; cdr3_aa: CASKVTWGPHHYEQYF
clone_size: -; j_call: TRBJ2-1; v_call: TRBV29-1; cdr3_aa: CSVEDSSSSYNEQFF
clone_size: -; j_call: TRBJ1-5; v_call: TRBV29-1; cdr3_aa: CSVVGGDNQPQHF
clone_size: -; j_call: TRBJ1-1; v_call: TRBV6-5; cdr3_aa: CASSYRPGWYTEAFF
clone_size: -; j_call: TRBJ2-2; v_call: TRBV3-1; cdr3_aa: CASSQAPGLAEPTNTGELFF
clone_size: -; j_call: TRBJ2-7; v_call: TRBV27; cdr3_aa: CASSPREVLPYEQYF
clone_size: -; j_call: TRBJ2-7; v_call: TRBV3-1; cdr3_aa: CASSQDSWTAFEQYF
clone_size: -; j_call: TRBJ2-2; v_call: TRBV29-1; cdr3_aa: CSVDTGSGTGELFF
clone_size: -; j_call: TRBJ2-1; v_call: TRBV29-1; cdr3_aa: CSVERDRSYNEQFF
clone_size: -; j_call: TRBJ2-7; v_call: TRBV6-2/TRBV6-3; cdr3_aa: CASSRPGQIYEQYF
clone_size: -; j_call: TRBJ2-7; v_call: TRBV5-1; cdr3_aa: CASRFTQGFSYEQYF
clone_size: -; j_call: TRBJ2-7; v_call: TRBV7-8; cdr3_aa: CASTINNEQYF
clone_size: medium-sized; j_call: TRBJ2-7; v_call: TRBV12-3/TRBV12-4; cdr3_aa: CASSLDGTEAYEQYF
clone_size: -; j_call: TRBJ2-1; v_call: TRBV7-6; cdr3_aa: CASSLGSLGYNEQFF
clone_size: -; j_call: TRBJ1-5; v_call: TRBV12-3/TRBV12-4; cdr3_aa: CASGLLGAGQPQHF
clone_size: -; j_call: TRBJ2-1; v_call: TRBV6-5; cdr3_aa: CASSESGGGFYNEQFF
clone_size: -; j_call: TRBJ2-1; v_call: TRBV7-3; cdr3_aa: CASSSGATKMGEQFF